The 20 T cell receptor beta chains reported below all come from one sample, sequenced in a study of blood T cell repertoires in COVID-19. Only in-frame clones appear in the TCRdb table, and some are missing; sequencing was by immunoSEQ multiplex PCR. The table shows fewer than 200,000 clones, with 70% to 90% occurring only once. Sample: PBMCs or T cells enriched from blood (not recorded which). The source of these receptors is a woman in her fifties or sixties who had recovered from COVID-19.

This chain uses TRBV27 with TRBJ2-1; the match to TRBD2 covers 8 bases. This CDR3 comprises 16 residues. J lost 0 bases, V lost 5 bases, and 6 bases had no gene match. The germline V gene encodes CDR1 MNHEY and CDR2 SMNVEV (reference sequence). The chain's CDR3 is CASSTQRGSSYNEQFF. CDR3 bases: TGTGCCAGCAGTACTCAGCGGGGGAGCTCCTACAATGAGCAGTTCTTC.

The genes are TRBV2 and TRBJ1-6, with D unresolved. The V end was cut by 8 bases, the J end by 3 bases, with 8 bases between. Germline CDR1 is SNHLY and CDR2 is FYNNEI. This CDR3 region has 13 residues. This CDR3 is CASLEGYNSPLHF. For the CDR3, the DNA is TGTGCCAGCTTGGAGGGCTATAATTCACCCCTCCACTTT.

About this clone itself: Distinct nucleotide sequences in the sample also encode this CDR3. The chain carries TRBV20-1 and TRBJ1-2; D is uncertain. Trimming took 3 bases from V and 4 from J, leaving 6 bases between them. Germline V gene sequence: CDR1 DFQATT, CDR2 SNEGSKA (reference sequence). The CDR3 length is 11 residues. CDR3 in amino acids: CSASGGYGYTF. The CDR3 region has the DNA TGCAGTGCTAGTGGCGGCTATGGCTACACCTTC.

The chain employs TRBV28 and TRBJ2-4, with 7 bases identical to TRBD2. The germline CDR1 and CDR2 sequences are MDHEN and SYDVKM. The J segment lost 1 base and the V segment lost 5 bases, leaving 11 bases of the junction unmatched. The CDR3 length is 17 residues. Here the CDR3 reads CASSPLGEGEAKNIQYF. The CDR3, as DNA: TGTGCCAGCAGTCCCCTTGGGGAGGGCGAGGCCAAAAACATTCAGTACTTC. The variable domain in full, completed from reference TRBV28 and TRBJ2-4, reads DVKVTQSSRYLVKRTGEKVFLECVQDMDHENMFWYRQDPGLGLRLIYFSYDVKMKEKGDIPEGYSVSREKKERFSLILESASTNQTSMYLCASSPLGEGEAKNIQYFGAGTRLSVL.

This clone was picked up a small number of times. V and J are TRBV27 and TRBJ2-4, with TRBD2 as a possible D gene (5 bases). The CDR3 length is 13 residues. The ends were cut back, 3 bases at V and 8 bases at J, with 11 bases in the middle. Germline loops: CDR1 MNHEY, CDR2 SMNVEV (reference sequence). DNA for the CDR3: TGTGCCAGCAGTTTCGGGCTGCGGGACATTCAGTACTTC. Translated, it gives CASSFGLRDIQYF.

The chain couples TRBV27 to TRBJ1-1; D call uncertain. Germline CDR1 is MNHEY and CDR2 is SMNVEV (reference sequence). Between the trimmed V and J ends, which lost 8 bases and 3 bases, there was a span of 13 bases. CDR3 length: 13 residues. This chain's CDR3 is CASGRRRYTEAFF. The CDR3, as DNA: TGTGCCAGCGGGAGACGGAGGTACACTGAAGCTTTCTTT.

CDR3 residues: CASSLVSGVGTEAFF. CDR3 DNA: TGTGCCAGCAGCTTAGTGTCAGGGGTCGGCACTGAAGCTTTCTTT. The rearrangement uses TRBV7-8 and TRBJ1-1; the D gene is possibly TRBD1 (6 bases). This CDR3 is built from 15 residues. V was trimmed by 1 base and J by 4 bases, leaving 13 bases between them. CDR1 SGHVS and CDR2 FQNEAQ come from the germline V gene.

The chain uses TRBV20-1 and TRBJ2-1; TRBD1 might be the D (6 bases). This CDR3 region has 11 residues. Trimming took 0 bases from V and 10 from J, leaving 7 bases between them. The germline CDR1 and CDR2 sequences are DFQATT and SNEGSKA (reference sequence). Written as DNA, the CDR3 is TGCAGTGCTAGAGATGACAGGGAGCAGTTCTTC. This codes for CSARDDREQFF.

This chain uses TRBV28 with TRBJ2-2; D perhaps matches TRBD2 (5 bases). Germline CDR1 and CDR2: MDHEN and SYDVKM. CDR3 length: 12 residues. V lost 8 bases and J 3 bases, leaving 7 bases between the germline ends. In nucleotides, the CDR3 is TGTGCCAGCTGGCGGGACACCGGGGAGCTGTTTTTT. Protein sequence: CASWRDTGELFF. The variable domain in full, with the rest retrieved from reference TRBV28 and TRBJ2-2, is DVKVTQSSRYLVKRTGEKVFLECVQDMDHENMFWYRQDPGLGLRLIYFSYDVKMKEKGDIPEGYSVSREKKERFSLILESASTNQTSMYLCASWRDTGELFFGEGSRLTVL.

The sample holds a few counts of this clone. The chain uses TRBV3-1 (or the pseudogene TRBV3-2) and TRBJ1-1; no clear D gene. Germline V gene sequence: CDR1 LGHDT, CDR2 YNNKEL (reference sequence). The length of the CDR3 is 13 residues. Trimming removed 1 base from V and 14 bases from J, with 17 bases in between. DNA for the CDR3: TGTGCCAGCAGCCAAGTACGGGGAAGACCGGGCTTCTTT. Amino acids: CASSQVRGRPGFF.

This clone was counted a few times. In DNA form, the CDR3 reads TGCGCCAGCGGCCTGGGCCGCGATCAGCCCCAGCATTTT. It yields the protein CASGLGRDQPQHF. This chain joins TRBV5-1 and TRBJ1-5; D not resolved. The CDR3 is 13 residues long. V dropped 7 bases and J dropped 5 bases, with 13 bases sitting between them. Germline V gene sequence: CDR1 SGHRS, CDR2 YFSETQ.

The rearrangement joins TRBV29-1 to TRBJ2-3; TRBD2 aligns across 7 bases. J lost 2 bases, V lost 7 bases, and 9 bases had no gene match. Germline lookup yields CDR1 SQVTM and CDR2 ANQGSEA. This CDR3 comprises 14 residues. This chain's CDR3 is CSGYKRDSTDTQYF. CDR3 bases: TGCAGCGGGTACAAGCGGGACTCCACAGATACGCAGTATTTT.

The chain joins TRBV30 to TRBJ1-2; D gene ambiguous. Germline lookup yields CDR1 GTSNPN and CDR2 SVGIG (reference sequence). With 5 bases removed from V and 0 bases from J, the gap between germline ends came to 13 bases. This CDR3 has 14 residues. This CDR3 reads CAWGAEAANYGYTF. The DNA of the CDR3 is TGTGCCTGGGGCGCCGAGGCAGCTAACTATGGCTACACCTTC.

This clone was counted between two and nine times. The chain carries TRBV28 and TRBJ1-2; tentative D call: TRBD1 (5 bases). Per the germline V gene, CDR1 is MDHEN and CDR2 is SYDVKM. The CDR3 spans 13 residues. Trimming stripped 5 bases from V and 7 bases from J, with 14 bases between. The CDR3 loop reads CASSPPQGGGYTF. The CDR3 DNA sequence: TGTGCCAGCAGTCCCCCTCAGGGAGGTGGCTACACCTTC.

CDR3 DNA: TGCAGCGTTGCTCGACAGGGGAACACTGAAGCTTTCTTT. Its translation is CSVARQGNTEAFF. The genes are TRBV29-1 and TRBJ1-1, with 7 bases fitting TRBD1. Germline trimming cut 4 bases from V and 1 base from J; bases unmatched to any gene: 3. This CDR3 contains 13 residues. Looked up from germline, CDR1 is SQVTM and CDR2 is ANQGSEA.

V gene TRBV5-1 combines with J gene TRBJ2-7, with 11 bases aligning to TRBD1. J gave up 6 bases and V 1 base, and 3 bases lay outside the gene matches. The length of the CDR3 is 14 residues. CDR1 and CDR2 from the germline V gene are SGHRS and YFSETQ. CDR3 sequence: CASSLRGTGGEQYV. CDR3 sequence (DNA): TGCGCCAGCAGCTTGAGAGGGACAGGGGGCGAGCAGTACGTC.

This sequence joins TRBV28 and TRBJ2-7, with 9 bases that match TRBD1. The CDR3 contains 14 residues. Trimming at V came to 4 bases and at J to 5 bases, leaving 6 bases not matched to a gene. CDR1 MDHEN and CDR2 SYDVKM come from the germline V gene. CDR3 amino acids: CASSSWDRVHEQYV. The CDR3 DNA reads as TGTGCCAGCAGTTCGTGGGACAGGGTCCACGAGCAGTACGTC.

The genes are TRBV14 and TRBJ2-5; a possible D gene is TRBD1 (6 bases). V was pared by 3 bases and J by 9 bases, with 23 bases between. Germline CDR1 and CDR2: SGHDN and FVKESK. The CDR3 has 16 amino acids. CDR3 amino acids: CASSHLRDRSRFAQYF. In nucleotides, the CDR3 is TGTGCCAGCAGCCACCTACGTGACAGGAGCCGGTTTGCCCAGTACTTC.

This sequence joins TRBV7-2 and TRBJ2-3; 11 bases are shared with TRBD2. Trimming removed 3 bases from V and 5 bases from J; junction bases left unmatched: 13. Germline assignment: CDR1 SGHTA and CDR2 FQGNSA. The CDR3 is made up of 18 amino acids. CDR3 sequence reads: CASSLTPGLAGGKDTQYF. In DNA, the CDR3 is TGTGCCAGCAGCTTGACACCCGGGCTAGCGGGGGGCAAAGATACGCAGTATTTT.

The chain links TRBV6-5 to TRBJ1-4; TRBD1 is a possible D gene (5 bases). This CDR3 comprises 14 residues. Germline assignment: CDR1 MNHEY and CDR2 SVGAGI. The V end was cut by 7 bases, the J end by 7 bases, with 16 bases between. Here the CDR3 DNA reads TGTGCCAGCACTGCAGGGAGGAGAGGTGAAAAACTGTTTTTT. Its translation: CASTAGRRGEKLFF.